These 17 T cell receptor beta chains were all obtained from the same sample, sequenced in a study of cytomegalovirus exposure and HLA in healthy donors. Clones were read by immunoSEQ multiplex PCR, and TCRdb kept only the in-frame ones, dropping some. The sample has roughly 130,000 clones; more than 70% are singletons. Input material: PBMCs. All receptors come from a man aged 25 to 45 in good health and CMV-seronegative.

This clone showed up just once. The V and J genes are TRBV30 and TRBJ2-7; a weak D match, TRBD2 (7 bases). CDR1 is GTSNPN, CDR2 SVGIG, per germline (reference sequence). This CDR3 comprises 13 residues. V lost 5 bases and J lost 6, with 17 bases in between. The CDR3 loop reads CAWEGGGALEQYF. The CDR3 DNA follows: TGTGCCTGGGAAGGTGGGGGGGCCCTCGAGCAGTACTTC.

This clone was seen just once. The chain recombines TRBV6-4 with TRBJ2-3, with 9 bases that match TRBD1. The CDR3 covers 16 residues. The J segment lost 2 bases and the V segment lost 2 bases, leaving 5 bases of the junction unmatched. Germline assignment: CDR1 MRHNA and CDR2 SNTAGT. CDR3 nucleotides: TGTGCCAGCAGTGACACGGGGACAGGGCACACAGATACGCAGTATTTT. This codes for CASSDTGTGHTDTQYF.

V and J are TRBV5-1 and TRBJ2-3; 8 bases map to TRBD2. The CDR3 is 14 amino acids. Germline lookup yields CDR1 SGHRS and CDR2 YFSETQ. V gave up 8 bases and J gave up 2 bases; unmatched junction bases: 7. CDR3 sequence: CASTRGGYTDTQYF. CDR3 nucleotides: TGCGCCAGTACCCGGGGGGGATACACAGATACGCAGTATTTT.

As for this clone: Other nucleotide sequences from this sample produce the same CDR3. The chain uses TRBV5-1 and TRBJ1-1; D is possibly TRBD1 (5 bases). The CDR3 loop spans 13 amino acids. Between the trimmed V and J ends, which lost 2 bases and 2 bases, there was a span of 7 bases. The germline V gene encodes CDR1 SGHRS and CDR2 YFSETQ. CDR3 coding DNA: TGCGCCAGCAGCTTAACAGGAAACACTGAAGCTTTCTTT. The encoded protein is CASSLTGNTEAFF.

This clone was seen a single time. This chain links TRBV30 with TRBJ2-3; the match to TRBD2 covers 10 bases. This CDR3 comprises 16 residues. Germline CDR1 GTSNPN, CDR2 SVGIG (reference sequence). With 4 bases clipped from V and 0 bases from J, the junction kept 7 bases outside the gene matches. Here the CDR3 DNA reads TGTGCCTGGAATAGCGGGAGGCCCCCTAGCACAGATACGCAGTATTTT. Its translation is CAWNSGRPPSTDTQYF.

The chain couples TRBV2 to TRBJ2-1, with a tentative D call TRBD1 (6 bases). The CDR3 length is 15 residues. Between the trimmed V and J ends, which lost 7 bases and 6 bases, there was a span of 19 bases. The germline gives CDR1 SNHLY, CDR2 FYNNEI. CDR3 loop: CASTLQGPSSNEQFF. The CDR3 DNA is TGTGCCAGCACGTTACAGGGCCCCTCTTCCAATGAGCAGTTCTTC.

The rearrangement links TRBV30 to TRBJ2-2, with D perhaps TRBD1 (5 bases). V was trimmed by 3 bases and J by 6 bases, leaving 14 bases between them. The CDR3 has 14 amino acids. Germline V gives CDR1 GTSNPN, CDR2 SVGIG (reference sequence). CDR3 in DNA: TGTGCCTGGAGACATACCTGGGGCGCCGGGGAGCTGTTTTTT. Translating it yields CAWRHTWGAGELFF.

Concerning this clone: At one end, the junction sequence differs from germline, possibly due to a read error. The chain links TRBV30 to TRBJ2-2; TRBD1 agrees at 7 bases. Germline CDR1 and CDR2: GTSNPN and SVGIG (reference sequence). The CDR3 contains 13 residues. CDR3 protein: CAWGDSSRGGLFF. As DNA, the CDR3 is TGTGCCTGGGGGGACAGCTCCAGAGGGGGGCTGTTTTTT.

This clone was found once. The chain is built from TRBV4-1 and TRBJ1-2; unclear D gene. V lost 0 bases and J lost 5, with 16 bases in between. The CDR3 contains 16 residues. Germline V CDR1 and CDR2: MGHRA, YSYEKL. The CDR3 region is CASSQETVRDRYGYTF. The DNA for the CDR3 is TGCGCCAGCAGCCAAGAGACCGTCCGGGATCGTTATGGCTACACCTTC.

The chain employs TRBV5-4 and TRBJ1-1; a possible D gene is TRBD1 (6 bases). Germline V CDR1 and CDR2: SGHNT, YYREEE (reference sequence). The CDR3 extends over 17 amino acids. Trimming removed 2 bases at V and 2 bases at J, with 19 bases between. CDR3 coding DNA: TGTGCCAGCAGCTTATCCTCGGGGGGCTCAATCAACACTGAAGCTTTCTTT. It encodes CASSLSSGGSINTEAFF.

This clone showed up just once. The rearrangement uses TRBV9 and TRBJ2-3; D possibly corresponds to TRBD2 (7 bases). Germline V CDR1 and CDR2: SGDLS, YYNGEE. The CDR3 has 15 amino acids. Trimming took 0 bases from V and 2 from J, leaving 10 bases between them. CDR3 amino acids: CASSVGGGTTDTQYF. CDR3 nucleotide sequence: TGTGCCAGCAGCGTAGGGGGGGGCACCACAGATACGCAGTATTTT.

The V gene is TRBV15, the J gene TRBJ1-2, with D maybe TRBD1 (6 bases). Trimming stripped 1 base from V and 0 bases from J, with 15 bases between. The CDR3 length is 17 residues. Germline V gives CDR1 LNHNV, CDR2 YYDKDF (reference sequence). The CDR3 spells CATSRVGGAQANYGYTF. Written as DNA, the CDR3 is TGTGCCACCAGCAGAGTAGGGGGGGCCCAAGCTAACTATGGCTACACCTTC.

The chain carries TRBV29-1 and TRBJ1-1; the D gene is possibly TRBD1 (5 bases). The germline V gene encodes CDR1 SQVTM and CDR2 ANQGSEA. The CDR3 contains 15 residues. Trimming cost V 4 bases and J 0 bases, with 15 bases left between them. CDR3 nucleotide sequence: TGCAGCGTTGTGGACAACCGAGGCATGAACACTGAAGCTTTCTTT. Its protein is CSVVDNRGMNTEAFF.

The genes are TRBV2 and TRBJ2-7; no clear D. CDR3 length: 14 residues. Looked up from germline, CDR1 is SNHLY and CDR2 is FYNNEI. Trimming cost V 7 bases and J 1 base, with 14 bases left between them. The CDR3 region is CASTLTFLSYEQYF. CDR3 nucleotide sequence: TGTGCCAGCACTTTGACATTCTTATCCTACGAGCAGTACTTC.

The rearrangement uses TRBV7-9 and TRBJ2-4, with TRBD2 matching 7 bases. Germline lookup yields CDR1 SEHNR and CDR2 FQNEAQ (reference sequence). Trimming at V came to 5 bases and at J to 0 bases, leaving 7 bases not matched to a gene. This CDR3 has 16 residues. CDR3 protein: CASSMGAGLAKNIQYF. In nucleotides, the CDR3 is TGTGCCAGCAGCATGGGAGCGGGACTAGCCAAAAACATTCAGTACTTC.

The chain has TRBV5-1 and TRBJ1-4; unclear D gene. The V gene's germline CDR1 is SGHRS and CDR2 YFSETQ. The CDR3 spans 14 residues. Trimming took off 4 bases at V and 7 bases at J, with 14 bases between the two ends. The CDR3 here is CASSPRTGSEKLFF. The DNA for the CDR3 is TGCGCCAGCAGCCCACGGACTGGAAGTGAAAAACTGTTTTTT. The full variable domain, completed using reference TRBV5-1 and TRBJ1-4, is KAGVTQTPRYLIKTRGQQVTLSCSPISGHRSVSWYQQTPGQGLQFLFEYFSETQRNKGNFPGRFSGRQFSNSRSEMNVSTLELGDSALYLCASSPRTGSEKLFFGSGTQLSVL.

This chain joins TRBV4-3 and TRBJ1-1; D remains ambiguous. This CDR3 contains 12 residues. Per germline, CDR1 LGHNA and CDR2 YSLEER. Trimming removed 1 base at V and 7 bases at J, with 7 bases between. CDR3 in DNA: TGCGCCAGCAGCCAAGTAGGAGGTGAAGCTTTCTTT. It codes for CASSQVGGEAFF.